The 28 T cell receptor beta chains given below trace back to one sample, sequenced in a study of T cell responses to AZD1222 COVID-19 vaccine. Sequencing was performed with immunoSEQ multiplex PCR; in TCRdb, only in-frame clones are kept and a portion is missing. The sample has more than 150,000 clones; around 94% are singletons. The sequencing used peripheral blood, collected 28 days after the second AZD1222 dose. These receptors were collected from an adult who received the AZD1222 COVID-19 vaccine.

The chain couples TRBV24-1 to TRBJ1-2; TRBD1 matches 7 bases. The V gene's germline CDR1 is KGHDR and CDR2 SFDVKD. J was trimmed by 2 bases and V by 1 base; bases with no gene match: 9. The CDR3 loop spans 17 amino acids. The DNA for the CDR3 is TGTGCCACCAGTGATTTCGAGGGGGCGAGCTTGAACTATGGCTACACCTTC. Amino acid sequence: CATSDFEGASLNYGYTF.

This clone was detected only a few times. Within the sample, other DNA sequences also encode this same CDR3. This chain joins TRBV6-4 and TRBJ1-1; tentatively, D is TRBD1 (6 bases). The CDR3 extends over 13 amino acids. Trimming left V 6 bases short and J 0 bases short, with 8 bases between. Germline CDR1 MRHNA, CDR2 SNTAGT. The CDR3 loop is CASSRQVNTEAFF. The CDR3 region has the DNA TGTGCCAGCAGCCGACAGGTGAACACTGAAGCTTTCTTT.

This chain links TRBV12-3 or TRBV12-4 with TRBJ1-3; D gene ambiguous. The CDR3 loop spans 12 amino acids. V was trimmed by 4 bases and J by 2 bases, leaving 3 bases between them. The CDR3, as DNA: TGTGCCAGCAGTTCGGCTGGAAACACCATATATTTT. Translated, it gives CASSSAGNTIYF.

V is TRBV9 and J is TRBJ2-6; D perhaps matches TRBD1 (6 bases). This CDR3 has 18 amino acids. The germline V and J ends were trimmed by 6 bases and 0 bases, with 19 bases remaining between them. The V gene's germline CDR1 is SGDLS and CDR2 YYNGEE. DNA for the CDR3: TGTGCCAGCACCCTCGAGGACAGCCCTTCCTCTGGGGCCAACGTCCTGACTTTC. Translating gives CASTLEDSPSSGANVLTF.

CDR3 coding DNA: TGCGCCAGCAGCCAAGATCGGTACTCGACACGGGGAACTAATGAAAAACTGTTTTTT. Its translation: CASSQDRYSTRGTNEKLFF. The chain employs TRBV4-1 and TRBJ1-4; no clear D gene. Germline V lookup: CDR1 MGHRA, CDR2 YSYEKL. The CDR3 is 19 residues long. Trimming shortened V by 0 bases and J by 1 base, and 18 bases separated the two germline ends.

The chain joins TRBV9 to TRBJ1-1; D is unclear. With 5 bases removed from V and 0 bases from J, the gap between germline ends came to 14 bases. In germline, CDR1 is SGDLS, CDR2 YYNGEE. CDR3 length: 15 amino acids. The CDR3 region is CASRGLGDLNTEAFF. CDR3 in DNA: TGTGCCAGCAGGGGGTTGGGCGACCTGAACACTGAAGCTTTCTTT.

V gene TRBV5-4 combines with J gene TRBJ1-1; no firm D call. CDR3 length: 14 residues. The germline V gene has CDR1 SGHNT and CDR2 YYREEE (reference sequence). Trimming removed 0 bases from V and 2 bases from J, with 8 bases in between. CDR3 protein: CASSLAQRNTEAFF. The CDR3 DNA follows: TGTGCCAGCAGCTTGGCACAGAGAAACACTGAAGCTTTCTTT.

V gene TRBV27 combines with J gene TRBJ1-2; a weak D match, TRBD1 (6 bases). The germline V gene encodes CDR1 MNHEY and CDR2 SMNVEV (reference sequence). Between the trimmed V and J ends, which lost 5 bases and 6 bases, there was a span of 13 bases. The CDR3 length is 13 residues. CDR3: CASSPRQADGYTF. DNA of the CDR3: TGTGCCAGCAGTCCACGACAGGCAGATGGCTACACCTTC.

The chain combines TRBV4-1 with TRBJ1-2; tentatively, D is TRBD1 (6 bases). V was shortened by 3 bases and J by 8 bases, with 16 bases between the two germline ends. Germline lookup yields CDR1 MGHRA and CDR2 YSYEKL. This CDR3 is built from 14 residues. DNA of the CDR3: TGCGCCAGCAGCCATCTGCAGGGGAGTGGCGGCTACACCTTC. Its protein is CASSHLQGSGGYTF.

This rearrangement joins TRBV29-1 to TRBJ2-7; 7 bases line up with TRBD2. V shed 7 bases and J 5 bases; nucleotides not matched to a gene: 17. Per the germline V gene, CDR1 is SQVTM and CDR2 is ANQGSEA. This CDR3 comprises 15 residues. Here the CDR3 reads CSANTWGEGLHEQYF. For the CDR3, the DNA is TGCAGCGCCAATACCTGGGGGGAGGGCCTCCACGAGCAGTACTTC.

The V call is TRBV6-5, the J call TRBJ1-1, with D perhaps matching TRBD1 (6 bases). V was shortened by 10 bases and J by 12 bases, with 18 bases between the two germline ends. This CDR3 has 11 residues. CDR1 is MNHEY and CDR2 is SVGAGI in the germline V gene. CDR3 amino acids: CANLFTGRSFF. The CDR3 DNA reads TGTGCCAACCTATTCACAGGGCGGTCTTTCTTT.

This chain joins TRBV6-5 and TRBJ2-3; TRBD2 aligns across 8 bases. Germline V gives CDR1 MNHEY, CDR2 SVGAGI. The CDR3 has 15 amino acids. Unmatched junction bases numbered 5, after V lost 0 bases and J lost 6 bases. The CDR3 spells CASSYSAGGPDTQYF. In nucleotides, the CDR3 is TGTGCCAGCAGTTACTCTGCGGGGGGCCCGGATACGCAGTATTTT.

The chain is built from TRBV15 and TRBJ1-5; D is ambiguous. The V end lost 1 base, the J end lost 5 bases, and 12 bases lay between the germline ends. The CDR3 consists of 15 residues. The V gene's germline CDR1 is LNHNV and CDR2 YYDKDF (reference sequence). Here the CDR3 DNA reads TGTGCCACCAGCAGAGGGGTAGGAGAGGATCAGCCCCAGCATTTT. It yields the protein CATSRGVGEDQPQHF.

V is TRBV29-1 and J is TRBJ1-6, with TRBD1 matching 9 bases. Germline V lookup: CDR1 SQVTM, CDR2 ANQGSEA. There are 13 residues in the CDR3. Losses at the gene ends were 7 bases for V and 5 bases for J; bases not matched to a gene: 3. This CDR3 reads CSAGDRDNSPLHF. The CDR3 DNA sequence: TGCAGCGCTGGGGACAGGGATAATTCACCCCTCCACTTT.

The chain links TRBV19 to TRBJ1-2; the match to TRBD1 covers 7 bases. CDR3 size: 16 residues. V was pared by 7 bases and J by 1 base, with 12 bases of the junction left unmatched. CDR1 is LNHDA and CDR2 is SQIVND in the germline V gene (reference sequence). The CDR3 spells CASTPGTVSLNYGYTF. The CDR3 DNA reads TGTGCCAGTACCCCCGGGACAGTAAGCCTTAACTATGGCTACACCTTC.

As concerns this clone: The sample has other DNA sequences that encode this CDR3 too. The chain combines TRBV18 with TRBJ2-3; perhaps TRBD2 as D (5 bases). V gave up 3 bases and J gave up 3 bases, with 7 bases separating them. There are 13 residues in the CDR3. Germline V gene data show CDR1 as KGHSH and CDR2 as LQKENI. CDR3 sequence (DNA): TGTGCCAGCTCACCTCGGGGAACAGATACGCAGTATTTT. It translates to CASSPRGTDTQYF.

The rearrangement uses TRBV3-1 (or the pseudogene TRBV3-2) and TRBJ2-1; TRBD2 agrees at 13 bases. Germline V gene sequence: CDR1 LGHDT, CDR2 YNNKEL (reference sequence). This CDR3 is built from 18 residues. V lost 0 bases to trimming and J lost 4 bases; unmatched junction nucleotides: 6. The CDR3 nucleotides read TGTGCCAGCAGCCAAGAGACTAGCGGGGGGAAATTGTACAATGAGCAGTTCTTC. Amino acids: CASSQETSGGKLYNEQFF.

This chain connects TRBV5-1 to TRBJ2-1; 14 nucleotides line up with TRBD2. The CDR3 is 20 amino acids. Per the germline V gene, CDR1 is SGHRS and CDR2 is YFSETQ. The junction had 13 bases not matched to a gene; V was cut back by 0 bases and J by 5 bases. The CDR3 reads CASSLVGTSGGGYTDNEQFF. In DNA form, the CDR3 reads TGCGCCAGCAGCTTGGTAGGGACTAGCGGGGGAGGATATACGGACAATGAGCAGTTCTTC.

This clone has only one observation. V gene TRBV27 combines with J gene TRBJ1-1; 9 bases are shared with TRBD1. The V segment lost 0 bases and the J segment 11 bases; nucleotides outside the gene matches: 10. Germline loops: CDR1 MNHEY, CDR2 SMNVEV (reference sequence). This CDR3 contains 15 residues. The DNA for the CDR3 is TGTGCCAGCAGTTTATCCGCCGGGACAGGGTCCGAGGCTTTCTTT. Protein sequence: CASSLSAGTGSEAFF.

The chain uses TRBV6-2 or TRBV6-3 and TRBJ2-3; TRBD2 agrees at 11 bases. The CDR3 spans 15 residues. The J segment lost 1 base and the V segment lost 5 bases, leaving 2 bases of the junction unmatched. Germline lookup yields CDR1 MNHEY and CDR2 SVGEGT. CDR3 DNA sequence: TGTGCCAGCAGTCCACTAGCGGGGGGCACAGATACGCAGTATTTT. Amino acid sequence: CASSPLAGGTDTQYF.

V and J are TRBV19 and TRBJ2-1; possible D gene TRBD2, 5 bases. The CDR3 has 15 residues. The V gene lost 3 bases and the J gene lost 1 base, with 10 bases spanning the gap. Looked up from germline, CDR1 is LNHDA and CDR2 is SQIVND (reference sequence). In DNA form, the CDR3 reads TGTGCCAGTAGTATTGAGTCGGGATCCTACAATGAGCAGTTCTTC. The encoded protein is CASSIESGSYNEQFF.

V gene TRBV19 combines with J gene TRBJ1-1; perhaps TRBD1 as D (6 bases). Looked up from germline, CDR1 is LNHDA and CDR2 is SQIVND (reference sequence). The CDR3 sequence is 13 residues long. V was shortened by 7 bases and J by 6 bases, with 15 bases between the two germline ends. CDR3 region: CASMGSGAAEAFF. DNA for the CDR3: TGTGCCAGTATGGGCTCGGGGGCGGCTGAAGCTTTCTTT.

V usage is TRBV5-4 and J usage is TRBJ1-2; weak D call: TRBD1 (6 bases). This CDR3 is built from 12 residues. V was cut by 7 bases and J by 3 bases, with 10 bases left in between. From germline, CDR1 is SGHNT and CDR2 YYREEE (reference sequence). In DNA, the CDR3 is TGTGCCAGCGCAGGGGCGGACTATGGCTACACCTTC. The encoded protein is CASAGADYGYTF.

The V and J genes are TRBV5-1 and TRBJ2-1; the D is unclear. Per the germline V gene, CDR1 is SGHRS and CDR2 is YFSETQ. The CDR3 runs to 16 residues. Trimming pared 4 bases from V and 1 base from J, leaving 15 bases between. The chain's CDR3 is CASSAPGHRSYNEQFF. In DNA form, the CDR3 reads TGCGCCAGCAGCGCTCCGGGCCATCGATCCTACAATGAGCAGTTCTTC.

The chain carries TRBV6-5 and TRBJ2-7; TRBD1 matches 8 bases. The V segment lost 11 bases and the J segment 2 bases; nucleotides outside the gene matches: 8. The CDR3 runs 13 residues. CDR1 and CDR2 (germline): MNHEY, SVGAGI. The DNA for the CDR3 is TGTGCCGCCGCTAGGACAGGGCCCTACGAGCAGTACTTC. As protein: CAAARTGPYEQYF.

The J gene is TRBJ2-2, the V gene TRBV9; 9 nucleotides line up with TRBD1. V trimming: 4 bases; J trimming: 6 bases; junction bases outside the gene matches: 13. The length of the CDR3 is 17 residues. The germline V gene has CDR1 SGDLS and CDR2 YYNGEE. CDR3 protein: CASSPLQGATRAGELFF. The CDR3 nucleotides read TGTGCCAGCAGCCCCTTACAGGGGGCGACAAGGGCCGGGGAGCTGTTTTTT.

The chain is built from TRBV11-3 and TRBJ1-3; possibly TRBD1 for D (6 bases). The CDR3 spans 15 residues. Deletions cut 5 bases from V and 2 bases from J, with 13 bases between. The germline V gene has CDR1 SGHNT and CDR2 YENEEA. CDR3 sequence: CASSPFGGPGNTIYF. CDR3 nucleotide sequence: TGTGCCAGCAGCCCCTTCGGGGGGCCTGGAAACACCATATATTTT.

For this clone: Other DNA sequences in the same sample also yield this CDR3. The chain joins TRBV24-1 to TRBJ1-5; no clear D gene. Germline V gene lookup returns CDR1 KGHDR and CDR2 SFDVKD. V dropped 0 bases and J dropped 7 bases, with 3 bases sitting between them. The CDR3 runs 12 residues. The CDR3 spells CATSDLGQPQHF. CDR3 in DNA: TGTGCCACCAGTGATTTGGGGCAGCCCCAGCATTTT.